This T cell receptor beta chain was captured in a study of PD-1 blockade in classical Hodgkin lymphoma. Profiled with immunoSEQ multiplex PCR; TCRdb holds only in-frame clones, not every one. The sample includes 30,000 to 35,000 clones, roughly four fifths of them seen just once. This clone showed up just once. Every patient was affected by relapse after autologous stem cell transplantation, while exposure to brentuximab vedotin was not uniform. The CDR3 consists of 15 residues. Looked up from germline, CDR1 is SGHTA and CDR2 is FQGNSA. V lost 10 bases, J lost 4 bases, and 11 bases stayed unmatched. The chain recombines TRBV7-2 with TRBJ2-3, with TRBD2 matching over 10 bases. The material sequenced was peripheral blood mononuclear cells (PBMCs), taken at baseline. The clonotype comes from a human donor with classical Hodgkin lymphoma. The CDR3 reads CATRRGSGGADTQYF. DNA of the CDR3: TGTGCCACCCGGCGGGGGAGCGGGGGGGCAGATACGCAGTATTTT. The full variable domain, in which reference TRBV7-2 and TRBJ2-3 provide the parts outside the CDR3, is GAGVSQSPSNKVTEKGKDVELRCDPISGHTALYWYRQSLGQGLEFLIYFQGNSAPDKSGLPSDRFSAERTGGSVSTLTIQRTQQEDSAVYLCATRRGSGGADTQYFGPGTRLTVL.